What follows are 18 T cell receptor beta chains derived from one specimen sequenced in a study of beta chain features in type 1 diabetes. The authors reverse transcribed all of the isolated RNA, so sequencing captured expressed TCRB transcripts. TCRdb's table, derived via immunoSEQ multiplex PCR, lists solely in-frame clones and lacks some. The sample contains around 400,000 clones, over 13% of which appear only once. Specimen: naive CD4+ T cells from blood. These receptors were collected from a woman under 30 in good health.

The table lists this clone with a few counts. The identical CDR3 is also encoded by other nucleotide sequences in the sample. The rearrangement joins TRBV29-1 to TRBJ2-7, with TRBD1 matching over 8 bases. The germline V gene has CDR1 SQVTM and CDR2 ANQGSEA. The CDR3 spans 11 residues. V lost 5 bases to trimming and J lost 6 bases; unmatched junction nucleotides: 3. The CDR3 DNA is TGCAGCGTTCGGACAGGGTTCGAGCAGTACTTC. Translation: CSVRTGFEQYF.

This clone occurred a few times. The genes are TRBV28 and TRBJ2-7, with D unresolved. This CDR3 is built from 9 residues. The V and J ends lost 8 bases and 10 bases respectively, with 9 bases between them. CDR1 and CDR2 (germline): MDHEN, SYDVKM. The CDR3 sequence: CASGETQYF. The CDR3, as DNA: TGTGCCAGCGGAGAGACTCAGTACTTC.

The V call is TRBV4-3, the J call TRBJ2-6; no firm D call. The CDR3 length is 17 residues. Germline CDR1 is LGHNA and CDR2 is YSLEER. Deletions cut 1 base from V and 0 bases from J, with 10 bases between. The CDR3 DNA follows: TGCGCCAGCAGCCAAGGGCAGGCCCCCTCTGGGGCCAACGTCCTGACTTTC. Translated: CASSQGQAPSGANVLTF.

This clone was observed a handful of times. The chain uses TRBV4-3 and TRBJ2-5, with 14 bases identical to TRBD2. Germline trimming cut 1 base from V and 2 bases from J; bases unmatched to any gene: 6. The CDR3 consists of 18 residues. Germline V gene data show CDR1 as LGHNA and CDR2 as YSLEER. The CDR3 region has the DNA TGCGCCAGCAGCCAAGGAAGACTAGCGGGAGGGAATCAAGAGACCCAGTACTTC. This translates into CASSQGRLAGGNQETQYF.

The sample holds a few counts of this clone. The chain is built from TRBV29-1 and TRBJ1-2; 10 bases agree with TRBD1. With V trimmed by 4 bases and J by 0 bases, 5 bases remained unmatched. This CDR3 has 15 amino acids. Germline assignment: CDR1 SQVTM and CDR2 ANQGSEA. The CDR3 DNA reads TGCAGCGTTGCGGACAGGGGGAAAGCTAACTATGGCTACACCTTC. Translating gives CSVADRGKANYGYTF.

This chain uses TRBV11-2 with TRBJ2-1; 11 positions agree with TRBD2. The CDR3 extends over 16 amino acids. From germline, CDR1 is SGHAT and CDR2 FQNNGV. V gave up 8 bases and J gave up 0 bases; unmatched junction bases: 6. Here the CDR3 DNA reads TGTGCCAGCGGACTAGCGGGTTCTAGCTCCTACAATGAGCAGTTCTTC. It codes for CASGLAGSSSYNEQFF.

This clone was counted between two and nine times. V gene TRBV29-1 combines with J gene TRBJ2-7; 9 bases are a match to TRBD2. V dropped 3 bases and J dropped 0; count of bases not matched to a gene: 3. CDR3 length: 14 amino acids. Germline CDR1 reads SQVTM; CDR2 reads ANQGSEA. CDR3 sequence: CSVDGREGSYEQYF. For the CDR3, the DNA is TGCAGCGTTGACGGGCGGGAGGGCTCCTACGAGCAGTACTTC.

This clone appeared a few times. J is TRBJ2-1 and V is TRBV28, with TRBD1 matching over 9 bases. V lost 3 bases and J lost 6; bases outside the gene matches: 12. The CDR3 consists of 17 residues. The germline gives CDR1 MDHEN, CDR2 SYDVKM. This CDR3 is CASSLYRTGGASNEQFF. The CDR3 region has the DNA TGTGCCAGCAGTTTGTACCGAACAGGGGGCGCTTCCAATGAGCAGTTCTTC.

This clone was counted between two and nine times. The rearrangement uses TRBV7-2 and TRBJ1-2; the D gene is possibly TRBD1 (6 bases). The germline gives CDR1 SGHTA, CDR2 FQGNSA. This CDR3 comprises 15 residues. Trimming left V 5 bases short and J 4 bases short, with 17 bases between. In DNA form, the CDR3 reads TGTGCCAGCAGCACCCCCTCAGGGGTGGGCTATGGCTACACCTTC. This gives the protein CASSTPSGVGYGYTF.

The gene calls are TRBV19 and TRBJ2-7, with D tentatively TRBD2 (5 bases). CDR1 is LNHDA and CDR2 is SQIVND in the germline V gene (reference sequence). This CDR3 has 13 amino acids. V was clipped by 7 bases and J by 1 base, with 11 bases between them. As DNA, the CDR3 is TGTGCCAGTAAGCTAGCTGGGTCCTACGAGCAGTACTTC. Its translation: CASKLAGSYEQYF.

This clone showed up just a few times. This chain connects TRBV15 to TRBJ1-5; D uncertain. CDR3 length: 13 amino acids. Trimming took off 9 bases at V and 5 bases at J, with 14 bases between the two ends. The germline CDR1 and CDR2 sequences are LNHNV and YYDKDF (reference sequence). Written as DNA, the CDR3 is TGTGCCACTGCCAGCGTTGCCCATCAGCCCCAGCATTTT. Translation gives CATASVAHQPQHF.

This clone showed up just a few times. The chain couples TRBV30 to TRBJ2-4, with D tentatively TRBD2 (6 bases). The CDR3 length is 13 residues. CDR1 is GTSNPN and CDR2 is SVGIG in the germline V gene (reference sequence). The V end lost 0 bases, the J end lost 5 bases, and 8 bases lay between the germline ends. DNA of the CDR3: TGTGCCTGGAGTGTAGCGGGCCAAAACATTCAGTACTTC. Translated, it gives CAWSVAGQNIQYF. The whole variable domain, filled in from reference TRBV30 and TRBJ2-4, reads SQTIHQWPATLVQPVGSPLSLECTVEGTSNPNLYWYRQAAGRGLQLLFYSVGIGQISSEVPQNLSASRPQDRQFILSSKKLLLSDSGFYLCAWSVAGQNIQYFGAGTRLSVL.

V gene TRBV15 combines with J gene TRBJ1-2; 8 nucleotides align to TRBD1. CDR3 length: 13 residues. J lost 4 bases, V lost 6 bases, and 4 bases had no gene match. The germline CDR1 and CDR2 sequences are LNHNV and YYDKDF (reference sequence). CDR3 nucleotides: TGTGCCACCAGTACAGGGGGGGCCTATGGCTACACCTTC. Its translation: CATSTGGAYGYTF.

This clone was observed a handful of times. This rearrangement joins TRBV29-1 to TRBJ1-1, with D tentatively TRBD1 (6 bases). Trimming pared 5 bases from V and 1 base from J, leaving 11 bases between. The CDR3 has 13 residues. Germline assignment: CDR1 SQVTM and CDR2 ANQGSEA. The CDR3 here is CSVLTGWNTEAFF. Written as DNA, the CDR3 is TGCAGCGTTTTGACAGGCTGGAACACTGAAGCTTTCTTT.

The chain recombines TRBV19 with TRBJ2-1; no clear D gene. Trimming cost V 9 bases and J 0 bases, with 12 bases left between them. Germline V gene sequence: CDR1 LNHDA, CDR2 SQIVND (reference sequence). The CDR3 length is 14 residues. The CDR3 DNA follows: TGTGCCAGCCATTCTCTCAGCTCCTACAATGAGCAGTTCTTC. Its protein is CASHSLSSYNEQFF.

This clone was detected only a few times. The V and J genes are TRBV6-6 and TRBJ1-2; 7 bases are shared with TRBD1. J was trimmed by 6 bases and V by 5 bases; bases with no gene match: 6. In germline, CDR1 is MNHNY, CDR2 SVGAGI (reference sequence). This CDR3 is 13 amino acids long. CDR3 coding DNA: TGTGCCAGCAGTGAGACAGGGCTCCATGGCTACACCTTC. As protein: CASSETGLHGYTF.

This clone was counted a few times. The genes are TRBV30 and TRBJ1-1, with a tentative D call TRBD1 (6 bases). With 1 base removed from V and 1 base from J, the gap between germline ends came to 7 bases. This CDR3 region has 13 residues. Germline V gene sequence: CDR1 GTSNPN, CDR2 SVGIG (reference sequence). CDR3 in amino acids: CAWSATGNTEAFF. CDR3 nucleotide sequence: TGTGCCTGGAGTGCGACAGGGAACACTGAAGCTTTCTTT.

This clone was counted only a few times. This chain uses TRBV5-1 with TRBJ2-5; no clear D. Germline loops: CDR1 SGHRS, CDR2 YFSETQ. V was clipped by 1 base and J by 2 bases, with 3 bases between them. The CDR3 loop spans 12 amino acids. CDR3 nucleotide sequence: TGCGCCAGCAGCTTGCAGCAAGAGACCCAGTACTTC. Amino acids: CASSLQQETQYF.